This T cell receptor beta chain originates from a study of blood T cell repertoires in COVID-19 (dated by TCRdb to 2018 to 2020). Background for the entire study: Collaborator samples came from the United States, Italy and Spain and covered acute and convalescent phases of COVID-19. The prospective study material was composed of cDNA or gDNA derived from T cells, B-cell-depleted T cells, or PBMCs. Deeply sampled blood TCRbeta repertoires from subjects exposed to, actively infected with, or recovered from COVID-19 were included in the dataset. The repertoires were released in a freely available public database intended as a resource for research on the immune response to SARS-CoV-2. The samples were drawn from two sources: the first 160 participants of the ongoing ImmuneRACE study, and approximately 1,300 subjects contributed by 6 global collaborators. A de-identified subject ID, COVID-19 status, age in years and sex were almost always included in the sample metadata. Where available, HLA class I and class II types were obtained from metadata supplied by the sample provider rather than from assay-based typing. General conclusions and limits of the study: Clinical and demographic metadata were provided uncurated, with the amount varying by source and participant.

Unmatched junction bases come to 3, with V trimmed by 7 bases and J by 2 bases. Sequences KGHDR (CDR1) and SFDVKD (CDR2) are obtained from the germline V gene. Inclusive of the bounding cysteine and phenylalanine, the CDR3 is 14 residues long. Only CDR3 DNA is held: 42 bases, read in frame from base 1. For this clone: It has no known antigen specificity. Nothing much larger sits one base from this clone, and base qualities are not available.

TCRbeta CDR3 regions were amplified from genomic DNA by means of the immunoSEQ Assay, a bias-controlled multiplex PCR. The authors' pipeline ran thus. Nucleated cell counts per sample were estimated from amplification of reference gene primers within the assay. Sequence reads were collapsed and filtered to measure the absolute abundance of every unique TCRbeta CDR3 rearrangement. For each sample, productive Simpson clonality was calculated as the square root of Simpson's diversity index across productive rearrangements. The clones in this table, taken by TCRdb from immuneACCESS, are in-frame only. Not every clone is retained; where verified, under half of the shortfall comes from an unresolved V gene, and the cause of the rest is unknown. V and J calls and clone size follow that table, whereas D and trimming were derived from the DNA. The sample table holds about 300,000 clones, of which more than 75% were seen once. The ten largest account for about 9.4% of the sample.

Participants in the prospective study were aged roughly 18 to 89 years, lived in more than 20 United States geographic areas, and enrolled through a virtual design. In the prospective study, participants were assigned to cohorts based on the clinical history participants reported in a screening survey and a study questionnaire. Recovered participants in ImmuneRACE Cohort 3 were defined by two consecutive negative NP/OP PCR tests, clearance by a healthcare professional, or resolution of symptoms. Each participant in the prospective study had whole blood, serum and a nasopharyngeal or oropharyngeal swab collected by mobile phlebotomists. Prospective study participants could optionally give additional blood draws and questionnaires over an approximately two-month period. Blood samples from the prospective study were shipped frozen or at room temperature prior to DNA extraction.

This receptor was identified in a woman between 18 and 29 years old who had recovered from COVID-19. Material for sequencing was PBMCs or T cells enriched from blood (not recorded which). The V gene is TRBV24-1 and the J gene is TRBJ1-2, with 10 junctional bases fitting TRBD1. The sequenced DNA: TGTGCCACCAGAGGACAGGGGGAGAACTATGGCTACACCTTC. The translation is CATRGQGENYGYTF.